The next 18 T cell receptor beta chains were all read from a single sample in a study of T-cell memory formation after mild COVID-19. TCRdb reanalysed the 5' RACE reads using MiXCR and keeps one entry per CDR3 protein. The profile shows 150,000 to 200,000 distinct CDR3 sequences, more than 14% of them singletons. What was sequenced was PBMCs or a T cell subset sorted from them (not recorded which). The receptors here all came from an adult woman who had mild COVID-19 (a few samples of this study predate the infection). Cell type and time point are not known.

The CDR3 sequence: CASKGGAAESLHF. The CDR3 bases are TGTGCCAGCAAAGGAGGAGCTGCTGAATCCCTCCACTTT. The chain recombines TRBV5-4 with TRBJ1-6, with D uncertain. There are 13 residues in the CDR3. The germline CDR1 and CDR2 sequences are SGHNT and YYREEE (reference sequence). With 6 bases removed from V and 14 bases from J, the gap between germline ends came to 18 bases.

The rearrangement joins TRBV4-3 to TRBJ2-7; D remains unclear. CDR3 length: 14 amino acids. V lost 1 base and J lost 2, with 9 bases in between. Germline CDR1 is LGHNA and CDR2 is YSLEER. The CDR3 region has the DNA TGCGCCAGCAGCCAAGCCCTTGGAGCCTACGAGCAGTACTTC. This translates into CASSQALGAYEQYF.

This rearrangement joins TRBV12-3 or TRBV12-4 to TRBJ2-5; the D is unclear. V was clipped by 1 base and J by 5 bases, with 14 bases between them. This CDR3 contains 15 residues. The CDR3, as DNA: TGTGCCAGCAGTTTAGGCGAAGGTCCTGGGGAGACCCAGTACTTC. Protein product: CASSLGEGPGETQYF.

V usage is TRBV14 and J usage is TRBJ1-1; possible D gene TRBD1, 5 bases. From germline, CDR1 is SGHDN and CDR2 FVKESK. The CDR3 runs 19 residues. Trimming pared 0 bases from V and 2 bases from J, leaving 22 bases between. The CDR3 loop reads CASSQDKGRRGVSNTEAFF. The CDR3 DNA reads as TGTGCCAGCAGCCAAGATAAGGGGAGGAGGGGAGTCTCTAACACTGAAGCTTTCTTT.

This clonotype was counted only a few times. The chain combines TRBV14 with TRBJ1-2; D gene ambiguous. This CDR3 has 14 amino acids. The germline V gene has CDR1 SGHDN and CDR2 FVKESK. The V gene lost 1 base and the J gene lost 2 bases, with 8 bases spanning the gap. The CDR3 is CASSQVDLNYGYTF. CDR3 nucleotides: TGTGCCAGCAGCCAAGTGGACCTCAACTATGGCTACACCTTC.

The chain uses TRBV6-5 and TRBJ2-1; 11 nucleotides agree with TRBD2. The length of the CDR3 is 15 residues. Germline-derived CDR1 and CDR2 are MNHEY and SVGAGI. V lost 5 bases and J lost 5; bases outside the gene matches: 5. Here the CDR3 reads CASSRLAGQNNEQFF. DNA for the CDR3: TGTGCCAGCAGTAGACTAGCGGGGCAGAACAATGAGCAGTTCTTC.

The chain combines TRBV30 with TRBJ2-7; D is unclear. Germline-derived CDR1 and CDR2 are GTSNPN and SVGIG (reference sequence). Trimming left V 5 bases short and J 2 bases short, with 7 bases between. The CDR3 covers 11 residues. The CDR3: CAWAGTYEQYF. CDR3 DNA sequence: TGTGCCTGGGCCGGAACCTACGAGCAGTACTTC.

V is TRBV2 and J is TRBJ2-7; 7 nucleotides line up with TRBD1. V lost 5 bases to trimming and J lost 0 bases; unmatched junction nucleotides: 7. The CDR3 runs to 15 residues. The V gene's germline CDR1 is SNHLY and CDR2 FYNNEI. The DNA for the CDR3 is TGTGCCAGCAGTTCTCCGGGACAGAGCTCCTACGAGCAGTACTTC. It is translated as CASSSPGQSSYEQYF.

The chain uses TRBV12-3 or TRBV12-4 and TRBJ1-4, with 11 bases matching TRBD1. Trimming took 5 bases from V and 8 from J; bases not matched to a gene: 13. The CDR3 spans 17 residues. The CDR3 DNA is TGTGCCAGCAGTCACACGGACAGGGGGCAAGAGGAAGAAAAACTGTTTTTT. It encodes CASSHTDRGQEEEKLFF.

This clonotype came up a few times. The genes are TRBV7-9 and TRBJ2-7; TRBD1 is a possible D gene (6 bases). The CDR3 length is 15 residues. The germline V gene has CDR1 SEHNR and CDR2 FQNEAQ (reference sequence). Trimming stripped 5 bases from V and 4 bases from J, with 18 bases between. The CDR3 loop is CASSPPVQGLYEQYF. CDR3 nucleotides: TGTGCCAGCAGCCCCCCGGTCCAGGGGTTGTACGAGCAGTACTTC. Variable domain in full (rest from reference TRBV7-9 and TRBJ2-7): DTGVSQNPRHKITKRGQNVTFRCDPISEHNRLYWYRQTLGQGPEFLTYFQNEAQLEKSRLLSDRFSAERPKGSFSTLEIQRTEQGDSAMYLCASSPPVQGLYEQYFGPGTRLTVT.

This clonotype was found a few times. The genes are TRBV4-1 and TRBJ2-1, with 7 positions matching TRBD1. The CDR3 consists of 20 residues. V lost 4 bases to trimming and J lost 11 bases; unmatched junction nucleotides: 29. Germline V lookup: CDR1 MGHRA, CDR2 YSYEKL. CDR3 residues: CASSPIPLHYRGGPRLQQFF. CDR3 in DNA: TGCGCCAGCAGCCCGATACCCCTTCATTACAGGGGTGGACCTCGCTTACAGCAGTTCTTC.

In this sample, this clonotype turned up a few times. V gene TRBV9 combines with J gene TRBJ2-5; D is unresolved. Germline loops: CDR1 SGDLS, CDR2 YYNGEE. V was trimmed by 0 bases and J by 3 bases, leaving 9 bases between them. The CDR3 consists of 14 residues. The CDR3 nucleotides are TGTGCCAGCAGCGTAGGTAGTGGGAAAGAGACCCAGTACTTC. Amino acid sequence: CASSVGSGKETQYF.

This chain joins TRBV4-2 and TRBJ2-6; D may be TRBD2 (5 bases). Germline-derived CDR1 and CDR2 are LGHNA and YNFKEQ. Trimming took 4 bases from V and 0 from J, leaving 13 bases between them. The CDR3 has 17 amino acids. CDR3 protein: CASSLGPGSSGANVLTF. CDR3 in DNA: TGTGCCAGCAGCCTAGGACCGGGGAGCTCTGGGGCCAACGTCCTGACTTTC.

This clonotype has just a few counts. This rearrangement joins TRBV18 to TRBJ2-3; D not certain. V lost 3 bases and J lost 8, with 18 bases in between. The CDR3 consists of 15 residues. CDR1 KGHSH and CDR2 LQKENI come from the germline V gene. The chain's CDR3 is CASSPIEGEHFTQYF. The CDR3 region has the DNA TGTGCCAGCTCACCCATCGAAGGAGAGCACTTTACGCAGTATTTT.

Judged by abundance, this clonotype is medium-sized. The V gene is TRBV7-8, the J gene TRBJ2-2; 8 positions agree with TRBD1. V lost 1 base to trimming and J lost 6 bases; unmatched junction nucleotides: 1. The CDR3 loop spans 14 amino acids. Germline V gives CDR1 SGHVS, CDR2 FQNEAQ. This CDR3 reads CASSLETGAGELFF. The CDR3, as DNA: TGTGCCAGCAGCTTAGAGACAGGGGCCGGGGAGCTGTTTTTT.

This clonotype occurred many times. This chain joins TRBV4-2 and TRBJ2-7; 7 bases align to TRBD2. There are 16 residues in the CDR3. Germline assignment: CDR1 LGHNA and CDR2 YNFKEQ. Unmatched junction bases numbered 10, after V lost 0 bases and J lost 5 bases. The CDR3 DNA follows: TGTGCCAGCAGCCAAGACATAACGGGAGGCCCCGACGAGCAGTACTTC. This sequence encodes CASSQDITGGPDEQYF.

V gene TRBV27 combines with J gene TRBJ2-7; 12 bases map to TRBD2. The CDR3 is made up of 15 amino acids. Germline assignment: CDR1 MNHEY and CDR2 SMNVEV (reference sequence). J gave up 4 bases and V 2 bases, and 3 bases lay outside the gene matches. The CDR3 reads CASSLTGLAGYEQYF. In DNA, the CDR3 is TGTGCCAGCAGTTTAACCGGACTAGCGGGATACGAGCAGTACTTC.

The chain links TRBV5-1 to TRBJ2-1, with D unresolved. The CDR3 consists of 14 residues. CDR1 is SGHRS, CDR2 YFSETQ, per germline. V was pared by 6 bases and J by 2 bases, with 12 bases between. CDR3 protein: CASKWQLTYNEQFF. In nucleotides, the CDR3 is TGCGCCAGCAAGTGGCAGCTAACCTACAATGAGCAGTTCTTC.